A selection of T cell receptor beta chains follows, all from one sample in a study of blood T cell repertoires in COVID-19. Profiling relied on immunoSEQ multiplex PCR, and the TCRdb table lists in-frame clones only, not all of them. The sample carries about 180,000 clones, about 86% recorded once. Material for sequencing was peripheral blood. These receptors came from a man between 45 and 60 years old with active or convalescent COVID-19. CDR3s leave out the opening cysteine and the closing phenylalanine or tryptophan. Fields, in order: V gene, J gene, CDR3 protein.

V: TRBV7-9; J: TRBJ2-2; CDR3: ASSLLADTGELF
V: TRBV29-1; J: TRBJ1-1; CDR3: SVGSGQGITEAF
V: TRBV29-1; J: TRBJ1-1; CDR3: SVFGSEGAGTEAF
V: TRBV28; J: TRBJ2-3; CDR3: ASITGQNRDTQY
V: TRBV5-6; J: TRBJ2-7; CDR3: ASSRIRLAGRYEQY
V: TRBV3-1/TRBV3-2; J: TRBJ1-2; CDR3: ASSQVAGVQGYT
V: TRBV6-5; J: TRBJ1-2; CDR3: ASRSTGDYGYT
V: TRBV18; J: TRBJ1-4; CDR3: ASSPDTTNEKLF
V: TRBV28; J: TRBJ1-3; CDR3: ASNLEGQGSGNTIY
V: TRBV14; J: TRBJ2-1; CDR3: ASSRVMDEQF
V: TRBV18; J: TRBJ2-7; CDR3: ASSFSGTAYSYEQY
V: TRBV5-6; J: TRBJ1-1; CDR3: ASSTDRVVLNTEAF
V: TRBV24-1; J: TRBJ1-4; CDR3: ATQAATNEKLF
V: TRBV28; J: TRBJ2-4; CDR3: ASSLIGGGKNIQY
V: TRBV6-5; J: TRBJ1-5; CDR3: ASRGGGFNQPQH
V: TRBV27; J: TRBJ1-4; CDR3: ASSSDSSYEKLF
V: TRBV27; J: TRBJ2-3; CDR3: ASKSRPDALDTQY
V: TRBV6-5; J: TRBJ2-7; CDR3: ASSQGDWPYEQY
V: TRBV3-1/TRBV3-2; J: TRBJ1-1; CDR3: ATRTGDNTEAF
V: TRBV5-4; J: TRBJ2-3; CDR3: ASSLDGGGSGTDTQY
V: TRBV9; J: TRBJ2-3; CDR3: ASSRTDPNTDTQY
V: TRBV28; J: TRBJ1-2; CDR3: ASSLAGAYGYT
V: TRBV6-5; J: TRBJ2-3; CDR3: ASRGQEKADTQY
V: TRBV28; J: TRBJ2-1; CDR3: ASRGTGPNEQF
V: TRBV9; J: TRBJ2-7; CDR3: ASSFSGGAAGEQY
V: TRBV15; J: TRBJ2-3; CDR3: ATSTPLFDSDTDTQY
V: TRBV19; J: TRBJ2-5; CDR3: ASSLRGTQETQY
V: TRBV25-1; J: TRBJ2-2; CDR3: ASSLNTGTSGATGELF
V: TRBV11-2; J: TRBJ2-5; CDR3: ASSSTFRDNEQETQY
V: TRBV28; J: TRBJ2-5; CDR3: ASSYAGLAGALAQY
V: TRBV2; J: TRBJ1-3; CDR3: ASSPDRNLYPIY
V: TRBV7-2; J: TRBJ1-6; CDR3: ASSLGQNSPLH
V: TRBV5-1; J: TRBJ1-2; CDR3: ASSLNRGRFGYGYT
V: TRBV3-1/TRBV3-2; J: TRBJ1-2; CDR3: ASSQPGTVNIGYT
V: TRBV28; J: TRBJ1-1; CDR3: ASSKGANTEAF
V: TRBV9; J: TRBJ2-1; CDR3: ASSPWTGYNEQF
V: TRBV30; J: TRBJ2-2; CDR3: AWSVWGLASPKGNTGELF
V: TRBV19; J: TRBJ1-4; CDR3: ASSPDGDTFNEKLF
V: TRBV15; J: TRBJ2-2; CDR3: ATSRGDSGELF
V: TRBV3-1/TRBV3-2; J: TRBJ2-1; CDR3: ASSQDFGGLNEQF
V: TRBV30; J: TRBJ2-2; CDR3: AWSGRLVEVSNTGELF
V: TRBV30; J: TRBJ1-2; CDR3: AWSTLPRMSHYT
V: TRBV7-6; J: TRBJ2-2; CDR3: ASSERLGTGVPGELF
V: TRBV5-4; J: TRBJ1-1; CDR3: ASSLVLRGEAF
V: TRBV28; J: TRBJ1-6; CDR3: ASSPPGGMGSPLH
V: TRBV6-5; J: TRBJ2-7; CDR3: AAETGGSEQY
V: TRBV4-1; J: TRBJ2-3; CDR3: ASSQDGWSGVGGGHNTDTQY
V: TRBV6-2/TRBV6-3; J: TRBJ1-1; CDR3: ASSYSRGGRNTEAF
V: TRBV5-1; J: TRBJ1-2; CDR3: ASSRLEGELGYT
V: TRBV6-1; J: TRBJ1-2; CDR3: ASSEILTGVLGT
V: TRBV18; J: TRBJ1-5; CDR3: ASSPTSKQPQH
V: TRBV6-5; J: TRBJ1-5; CDR3: ASSLGTDNQPQH
V: TRBV5-4; J: TRBJ1-1; CDR3: ASSSTAEAF
V: TRBV5-1; J: TRBJ2-1; CDR3: ASSLGTGGDEQF
V: TRBV7-2; J: TRBJ1-5; CDR3: ASSFQGEGQPQH
V: TRBV29-1; J: TRBJ2-1; CDR3: SVEDPASGGPSYNHEQF
V: TRBV6-2/TRBV6-3; J: TRBJ2-5; CDR3: ASSRPGTGGFLFKTQY